Listed below are T cell receptor beta chains from one sample, sequenced in a study of T cells after yellow fever vaccination. MiXCR, applied by TCRdb to the 5' RACE reads, yields one record per CDR3 protein. The table has 300,000 to 350,000 distinct CDR3 sequences, over 8.5% seen once. Sample: CD4+ T cells sorted from PBMCs, taken 45 days after the yellow fever booster vaccination. These receptors all come from a man between 18 and 35 years old who received the YFV17D yellow fever vaccine. CDR3s include the opening cysteine and the closing phenylalanine or tryptophan. A D gene is named only where the DNA matches it firmly. Some rows have no size entry. The others give once, few or many, or a class for an expanded clone.

>TRBD2|TRBJ2-3|NA|TRBV24-1
CATSAHPGAGTSGTDTQYF
TGTGCCACCAGTGCTCATCCCGGGGCTGGGACTAGCGGCACAGATACGCAGTATTTT
>NA|TRBJ1-1|few|TRBV11-2
CASSTSRGGTEAFF
TGTGCCAGCAGTACCTCGAGGGGCGGCACTGAAGCTTTCTTT
>NA|TRBJ2-3|few|TRBV4-3
CASSFLRGSYSTDTQYF
TGCGCCAGCAGCTTCTTACGGGGTAGCTACTCCACAGATACGCAGTATTTT
>TRBD1|TRBJ2-1|many|TRBV29-1
CSVALGDSSYNEQFF
TGCAGCGTTGCTTTAGGGGACAGCTCCTACAATGAGCAGTTCTTC
>TRBD1|TRBJ1-1|NA|TRBV20-1
CSATKGALGRGTEAFF
TGCAGTGCTACCAAGGGGGCTCTGGGACGGGGCACTGAAGCTTTCTTT
>TRBD2|TRBJ2-1|NA|TRBV5-1
CASSYTGTSADEQFF
TGCGCCAGCAGCTACACCGGGACTAGCGCCGATGAGCAGTTCTTC
>TRBD2|TRBJ2-1|NA|TRBV6-1
CASSQTVGAGLGEQFF
TGTGCCAGCAGCCAAACGGTCGGAGCGGGGCTAGGTGAGCAGTTCTTC
>NA|TRBJ2-3|NA|TRBV5-1
CASSLTAGAPGDTQYF
TGCGCCAGCAGCTTAACGGCGGGGGCCCCAGGAGATACGCAGTATTTT
>NA|TRBJ1-5|NA|TRBV19
CASNGGEVQPQHF
TGTGCCAGTAATGGGGGCGAAGTTCAGCCCCAGCATTTT
>TRBD2|TRBJ2-5|NA|TRBV3-1
CASRDEAGGTQYF
TGTGCCAGCAGGGATGAGGCGGGGGGGACCCAGTACTTC
>NA|TRBJ2-3|once|TRBV5-1
CASSFASPDTQYF
TGCGCCAGCAGCTTCGCCTCCCCCGATACGCAGTATTTT
>NA|TRBJ2-7|NA|TRBV2
CASTTLREQYF
TGTGCCAGCACTACGCTGCGGGAGCAGTACTTC
>NA|TRBJ2-1|few|TRBV10-3
CAISEGSGSGEQFF
TGTGCCATTTCGGAGGGTTCCGGGTCCGGGGAGCAGTTCTTC